Each of the 25 T cell receptor beta chains below was sequenced from the same sample in a study of shared clonotypes between healthy human individuals. TCRdb's table, derived via immunoSEQ multiplex PCR, lists solely in-frame clones and lacks some. This sample has a few million clones, with 93% found just once. Sequencing was performed on naive CD4+ T cells from PBMCs. This sample's subset: CD45RA+ positively selected. These TCRs come from a man in his late teens or twenties in good health. Some clones in this sample may be carry-over from other donors' samples.

This chain connects TRBV7-9 to TRBJ2-3; D is ambiguous. The CDR3 consists of 13 residues. CDR1 SEHNR and CDR2 FQNEAQ come from the germline V gene (reference sequence). The V end was cut by 2 bases, the J end by 5 bases, with 8 bases between. CDR3 in DNA: TGTGCCAGCAGCTTACCCGCTAGAGATACGCAGTATTTT. Protein: CASSLPARDTQYF.

The rearrangement links TRBV29-1 to TRBJ1-1, with 7 bases matching TRBD1. The CDR3 sequence is 13 residues long. Germline V gives CDR1 SQVTM, CDR2 ANQGSEA. Losses at the gene ends were 7 bases for V and 4 bases for J; bases not matched to a gene: 9. CDR3 in DNA: TGCAGCGCCCCGGGACAGTCACTCACTGAAGCTTTCTTT. This translates into CSAPGQSLTEAFF.

The chain carries TRBV7-9 and TRBJ2-5; 10 bases fit TRBD1. Germline V CDR1 and CDR2: SEHNR, FQNEAQ (reference sequence). With V trimmed by 1 base and J by 6 bases, 2 bases remained unmatched. This CDR3 has 14 amino acids. In DNA form, the CDR3 reads TGTGCCAGCAGCTTAGGACAGGGGGCACAGACCCAGTACTTC. Translating gives CASSLGQGAQTQYF.

In DNA form, the CDR3 reads TGCGCCAGCAGCTTGGGGCGGACAGGCGGGACTAGCGGTATTTACAATGAGCAGTTCTTC. This codes for CASSLGRTGGTSGIYNEQFF. The chain joins TRBV5-1 to TRBJ2-1, with TRBD2 identical over 11 bases. V lost 0 bases, J lost 4 bases, and 15 bases stayed unmatched. Germline lookup yields CDR1 SGHRS and CDR2 YFSETQ. The CDR3 consists of 20 residues.

Here the CDR3 reads CASSLWYRGDSSYEQYF. In DNA form, the CDR3 reads TGTGCCAGCAGTTTATGGTATCGGGGGGACAGCTCCTACGAGCAGTACTTC. The chain joins TRBV27 to TRBJ2-7; D possibly matches TRBD1 or TRBD2 (7 bases each). Germline V lookup: CDR1 MNHEY, CDR2 SMNVEV (reference sequence). V lost 1 base and J 0 bases, leaving 16 bases between the germline ends. CDR3 length: 17 residues.

This chain links TRBV28 with TRBJ2-1; 10 positions match TRBD1. The ends lost 3 bases at V and 11 bases at J; junction bases unmatched: 10. The CDR3 consists of 15 residues. Germline V gene lookup returns CDR1 MDHEN and CDR2 SYDVKM. CDR3 nucleotide sequence: TGTGCCAGCAGTTTGGGGGGACAGGGGTTGCGAAAGCAGTTCTTC. Protein product: CASSLGGQGLRKQFF.

The V call is TRBV18, the J call TRBJ1-5; D might be TRBD1 (5 bases). Germline CDR1 is KGHSH and CDR2 is LQKENI. V lost 3 bases and J 4 bases, leaving 16 bases between the germline ends. This CDR3 is built from 16 residues. Here the CDR3 DNA reads TGTGCCAGCTCACCCCTAGCAGGGAACGCTAATCAGCCCCAGCATTTT. The encoded protein is CASSPLAGNANQPQHF.

The CDR3 nucleotides read TGTGCCAGCTCACCAATTGTGGCCCCGAACACCGGGGAGCTGTTTTTT. Its translation is CASSPIVAPNTGELFF. The chain has TRBV18 and TRBJ2-2; D is uncertain. Trimming removed 2 bases at V and 0 bases at J, with 10 bases between. The germline V gene has CDR1 KGHSH and CDR2 LQKENI. The CDR3 covers 16 residues.

The chain recombines TRBV27 with TRBJ1-6, with D perhaps TRBD1 (5 bases). This CDR3 has 14 residues. V was clipped by 4 bases and J by 7 bases, with 11 bases between them. Germline CDR1 is MNHEY and CDR2 is SMNVEV (reference sequence). The CDR3 is CASSSWGSNSPLHF. CDR3 DNA: TGTGCCAGCAGTTCATGGGGCTCGAATTCACCCCTCCACTTT.

This clone has a single count. This chain links TRBV6-1 with TRBJ1-4; D is uncertain. V dropped 4 bases and J dropped 4 bases, with 13 bases sitting between them. CDR1 and CDR2 from the germline V gene are MNHNS and SASEGT. The CDR3 sequence is 15 residues long. The CDR3 sequence: CASSGGVSDNEKLFF. The CDR3 nucleotides are TGTGCCAGCAGTGGCGGGGTCAGCGATAATGAAAAACTGTTTTTT.

The chain employs TRBV18 and TRBJ2-2; TRBD2 matches 8 bases. The J segment lost 5 bases and the V segment lost 3 bases, leaving 11 bases of the junction unmatched. This CDR3 is 17 amino acids long. Germline V CDR1 and CDR2: KGHSH, LQKENI. CDR3 sequence reads: CASSPGLAGGRTGELFF. CDR3 nucleotides: TGTGCCAGCTCACCCGGACTAGCCGGAGGACGGACCGGGGAGCTGTTTTTT. Filled out from reference TRBV18 and TRBJ2-2, the complete variable domain reads NAGVMQNPRHLVRRRGQEARLRCSPMKGHSHVYWYRQLPEEGLKFMVYLQKENIIDESGMPKERFSAEFPKEGPSILRIQQVVRGDSAAYFCASSPGLAGGRTGELFFGEGSRLTVL.

The chain carries TRBV5-1 and TRBJ2-1; 7 bases agree with TRBD2. The ends lost 4 bases at V and 6 bases at J; junction bases unmatched: 10. Germline V CDR1 and CDR2: SGHRS, YFSETQ. The CDR3 sequence is 15 residues long. CDR3 coding DNA: TGCGCCAGCAGCCGGGCTAGTCCGGGGGGCAATGAGCAGTTCTTC. It yields the protein CASSRASPGGNEQFF.

The rearrangement uses TRBV25-1 and TRBJ2-3, with D unclear. The V gene lost 7 bases and the J gene lost 0 bases, with 8 bases spanning the gap. In germline, CDR1 is MGHDK, CDR2 SYGVNS. CDR3 size: 13 residues. DNA of the CDR3: TGTGCCAGCATGGCGGTGAGCACAGATACGCAGTATTTT. This translates into CASMAVSTDTQYF.

This chain joins TRBV14 and TRBJ2-1; tentatively, D is TRBD1 or TRBD2 (5 bases each). This CDR3 comprises 15 residues. V was pared by 5 bases and J by 6 bases, with 17 bases between. In germline, CDR1 is SGHDN, CDR2 FVKESK. The CDR3 sequence is CASSIGTRGSNEQFF. The CDR3 DNA reads as TGTGCCAGCAGCATCGGGACCCGCGGCTCCAATGAGCAGTTCTTC.

The chain uses TRBV19 and TRBJ1-2; D is perhaps TRBD1 (6 bases). The germline V gene encodes CDR1 LNHDA and CDR2 SQIVND (reference sequence). Trimming took 5 bases from V and 1 from J, leaving 11 bases between them. This CDR3 is built from 14 residues. DNA of the CDR3: TGTGCCAGTAGTTTGACAGGTGGTAACTATGGCTACACCTTC. Translation: CASSLTGGNYGYTF.

CDR3 amino acids: CASSVGGQGLAQYF. The DNA for the CDR3 is TGTGCCAGCAGCGTAGGGGGACAGGGGTTAGCGCAGTATTTT. The chain joins TRBV9 to TRBJ2-3; the match to TRBD1 covers 10 bases. Trimming removed 0 bases from V and 10 bases from J; junction bases left unmatched: 5. The germline gives CDR1 SGDLS, CDR2 YYNGEE. The CDR3 has 14 residues.

V gene TRBV13 combines with J gene TRBJ2-7; no definite D call. Germline CDR1 PRHDT, CDR2 FYEKMQ (reference sequence). The V and J ends lost 0 bases and 1 base respectively, with 7 bases between them. This CDR3 has 14 residues. Here the CDR3 DNA reads TGTGCCAGCAGCTTAGGCCAAAGATCCTACGAGCAGTACTTC. This gives the protein CASSLGQRSYEQYF.

The chain is built from TRBV6-6 and TRBJ2-7; either TRBD1 or TRBD2 may supply D (6 bases each). The CDR3 sequence is 15 residues long. Germline V lookup: CDR1 MNHNY, CDR2 SVGAGI (reference sequence). V was pared by 2 bases and J by 2 bases, with 13 bases between. The CDR3 nucleotides are TGTGCCAGCAGTTACGGCGGGACAAATACCTACGAGCAGTACTTC. Amino acids: CASSYGGTNTYEQYF.

The chain is built from TRBV7-2 and TRBJ2-1, with 8 bases that match TRBD2. Unmatched junction bases numbered 13, after V lost 5 bases and J lost 7 bases. CDR1 and CDR2 from the germline V gene are SGHTA and FQGNSA. The CDR3 loop spans 16 amino acids. CDR3 DNA: TGTGCCAGCAGCCCGACTAGCGCCAGAGGGGGGAATGAGCAGTTCTTC. It specifies CASSPTSARGGNEQFF.

In nucleotides, the CDR3 is TGTGCCAGCAGCAATAGCGGGAGAGGGTACACCGGGGAGCTGTTTTTT. Residues: CASSNSGRGYTGELFF. The chain carries TRBV5-8 and TRBJ2-2; TRBD2 matches at 9 bases. CDR3 length: 16 residues. Germline lookup yields CDR1 SGHTS and CDR2 YDEGEE. Trimming took 4 bases from V and 3 from J; bases not matched to a gene: 7.

This clone has just one count. This chain connects TRBV30 to TRBJ1-5; D gene uncertain. Germline V gene data show CDR1 as GTSNPN and CDR2 as SVGIG (reference sequence). The CDR3 runs to 13 residues. The V gene lost 1 base and the J gene lost 5 bases, with 9 bases spanning the gap. The CDR3 nucleotides are TGTGCCTGGAGTGAGGGCCCGCATCAGCCCCAGCATTTT. Protein: CAWSEGPHQPQHF.

J is TRBJ2-1 and V is TRBV11-1; either TRBD1 or TRBD2 may supply D (5 bases each). Trimming removed 5 bases at V and 5 bases at J, with 16 bases between. Germline lookup yields CDR1 SGHAT and CDR2 FQDESV (reference sequence). The CDR3 is made up of 15 amino acids. The CDR3 here is CASSLGTVGDNEQFF. CDR3 nucleotide sequence: TGTGCCAGCAGCCTAGGGACGGTGGGGGACAATGAGCAGTTCTTC.

J is TRBJ2-1 and V is TRBV4-1; 7 positions match TRBD2. J was trimmed by 3 bases and V by 8 bases; bases with no gene match: 13. There are 16 residues in the CDR3. CDR1 MGHRA and CDR2 YSYEKL come from the germline V gene. CDR3: CASRQGPQRGYNEQFF. CDR3 sequence (DNA): TGCGCCAGCCGGCAGGGTCCCCAGCGGGGCTACAATGAGCAGTTCTTC.

The rearrangement joins TRBV29-1 to TRBJ2-2, with 9 nucleotides matching TRBD1. Trimming removed 8 bases from V and 5 bases from J; junction bases left unmatched: 6. CDR1 is SQVTM, CDR2 ANQGSEA, per germline. The CDR3 spans 13 residues. The CDR3 reads CSSAGTGTGELFF. CDR3 nucleotide sequence: TGCAGCTCAGCCGGGACAGGGACCGGGGAGCTGTTTTTT.

The chain links TRBV6-5 to TRBJ2-5; D call uncertain. This CDR3 comprises 13 residues. The ends were cut back, 4 bases at V and 1 base at J, with 7 bases in the middle. Germline lookup yields CDR1 MNHEY and CDR2 SVGAGI. The CDR3 here is CASSSQLQETQYF. CDR3 nucleotide sequence: TGTGCCAGCAGTTCCCAGCTCCAAGAGACCCAGTACTTC.